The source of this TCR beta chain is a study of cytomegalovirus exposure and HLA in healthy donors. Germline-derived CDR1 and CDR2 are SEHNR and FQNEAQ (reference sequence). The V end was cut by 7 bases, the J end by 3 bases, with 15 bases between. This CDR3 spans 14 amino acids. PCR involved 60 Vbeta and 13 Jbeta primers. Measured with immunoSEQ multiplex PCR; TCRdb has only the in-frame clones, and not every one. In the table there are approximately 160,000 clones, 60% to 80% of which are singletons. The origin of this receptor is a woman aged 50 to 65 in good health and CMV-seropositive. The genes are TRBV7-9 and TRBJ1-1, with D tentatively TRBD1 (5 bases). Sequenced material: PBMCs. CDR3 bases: TGTGCCAGCACTCCTTCGGGGGGGTACACTGAAGCTTTCTTT. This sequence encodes CASTPSGGYTEAFF.